This entry lists 4 T cell receptor beta chains sequenced from one sample in a study of regulatory T cells in long-lasting Graves disease. The time point: newly diagnosed GD, antithyroid drugs for less than 3 months. After RNA was extracted from PBMCs, the TCR library was made from it. iRepertoire HTBI primers and Arm-PCR of CDR3 regions built TCR beta libraries. TCRdb reprocessed the multiplex PCR reads via MiXCR and lists one record per CDR3 protein. The data show about 440,000 distinct CDR3 sequences, 15% seen once. The same sample was also used in a study of T cells in Graves' hyperthyroidism and ophthalmopathy.

The sequencing used peripheral blood mononuclear cells (PBMCs), collected at new diagnosis, from a patient treated with antithyroid drugs. The origin of the receptors is a woman aged 30 to 39 with Graves disease.

The CDR3 DNA is TGCAGTACTGAGAGGGGGGTTAGCTACACCTTC. Residues: CSTERGVSYTF. This rearrangement joins TRBV20-1 to TRBJ1-2, with D perhaps TRBD1 (6 bases). V was cut by 8 bases and J by 9 bases, with 16 bases left in between. Germline assignment: CDR1 DFQATT and CDR2 SNEGSKA (reference sequence). CDR3 size: 11 residues.

The V gene is TRBV13, the J gene TRBJ2-3; D is unclear. The CDR3 totals 15 residues. The germline V gene has CDR1 PRHDT and CDR2 FYEKMQ (reference sequence). V lost 4 bases, J lost 5 bases, and 16 bases lay in between. The CDR3 region has the DNA TGTGCCAGCAGCTCCCTCCTTTACTCCGGAGATACGCAGTATTTT. This sequence encodes CASSSLLYSGDTQYF.

This clonotype has a count of ten or more. The genes are TRBV27 and TRBJ2-3; a weak D match, TRBD2 (6 bases). The V gene lost 4 bases and the J gene lost 8 bases, with 7 bases spanning the gap. This CDR3 contains 11 residues. Germline V gives CDR1 MNHEY, CDR2 SMNVEV (reference sequence). The CDR3 here is CASSSAGTQYF. CDR3 nucleotides: TGTGCCAGCAGTTCAGCGGGTACGCAGTATTTT.

In this sample, this clonotype turned up a few times. The chain has TRBV6-5 and TRBJ2-3; 10 bases match TRBD2. CDR3 length equals 13 residues. Per the germline V gene, CDR1 is MNHEY and CDR2 is SVGAGI. V dropped 2 bases and J dropped 8; count of bases not matched to a gene: 1. CDR3: CASSYGTSATQYF. CDR3 nucleotides: TGTGCCAGCAGTTACGGGACTAGCGCTACGCAGTATTTT.